The clone carrying this T cell receptor (beta chain) was seen repeatedly, ten times or more. The antigen is not known. The entry originates in a study of read filtering for tumor transcriptome and immune sequencing. Study context: Mean patient age was approximately 66 years, range roughly 40 to 80; 17 male, 14 female. Per sample, TCR-region reads ranged about 4 to 10.27 million by IR-seq, about 80 to 1,400 by RNA-seq. Broader study findings: RNA-seq captured clonotypes less deeply and reliably than IR-seq.

From 300 to 400 ng of RNA, a library with molecular barcoded alpha/delta and beta/gamma adaptors was made. TCRdb re-analysed the reads in MiXCR, keeping a single row per CDR3 protein. The sample contains some 39,000 distinct CDR3 sequences, approximately 14% of which appear only once. The CDR3 length is 16 residues. The germline V gene encodes CDR1 DFQATT and CDR2 SNEGSKA (reference sequence). V was shortened by 0 bases and J by 5 bases, with 14 bases between the two germline ends. Material for sequencing was a population of CD138-negative cells sorted from bone marrow. The chain carries TRBV20-1 and TRBJ1-6; weak D call: TRBD1 (5 bases). The sequence came from a donor aged 40 or over with multiple myeloma. The CDR3 sequence is CSARDRGREHNSPLHF. For the CDR3, the DNA is TGCAGTGCTAGAGATCGGGGCAGGGAACATAATTCACCCCTCCACTTT.